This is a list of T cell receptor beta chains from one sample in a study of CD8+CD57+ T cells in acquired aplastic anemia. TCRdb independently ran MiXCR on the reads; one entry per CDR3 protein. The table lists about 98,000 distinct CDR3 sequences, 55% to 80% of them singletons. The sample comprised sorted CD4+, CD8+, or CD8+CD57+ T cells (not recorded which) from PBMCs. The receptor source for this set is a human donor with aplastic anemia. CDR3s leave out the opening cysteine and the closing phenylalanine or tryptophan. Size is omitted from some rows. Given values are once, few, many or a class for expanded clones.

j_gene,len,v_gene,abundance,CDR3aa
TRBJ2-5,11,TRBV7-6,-,ASSPGTEETQY
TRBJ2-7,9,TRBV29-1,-,SVDRDYEQY
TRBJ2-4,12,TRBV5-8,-,ASSPGTGKNIQY
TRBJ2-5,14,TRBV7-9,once,ASSLKTAIFQETQY
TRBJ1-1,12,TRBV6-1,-,ASSWLGQNTEAF
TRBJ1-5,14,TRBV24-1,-,ATSESSGQLNQPQH
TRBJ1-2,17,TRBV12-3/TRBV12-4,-,ASTRLRGGTSSTNYGYT
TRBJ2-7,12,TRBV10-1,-,ASSERVVPFEQY
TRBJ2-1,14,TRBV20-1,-,SAGIAGPSSYNEQF
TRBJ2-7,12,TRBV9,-,ASSVEGLSYEQY
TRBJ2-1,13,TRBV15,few,ATSRDRGSYNEQF
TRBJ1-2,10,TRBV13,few,ASSFRDRVYT
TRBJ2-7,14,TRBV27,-,ASSPNRALGEYEQY
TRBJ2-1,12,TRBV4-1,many,ASSQDSRANEQF
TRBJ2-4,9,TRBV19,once,ASSDAGEEY
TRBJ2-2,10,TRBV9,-,ASSVGTGELF
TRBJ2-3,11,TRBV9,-,ASSVGSPDTQY
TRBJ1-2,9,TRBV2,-,ATLGGYGYT
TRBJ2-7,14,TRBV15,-,ATSETSGGDTYEQY
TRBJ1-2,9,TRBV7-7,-,ASSRQYGYT
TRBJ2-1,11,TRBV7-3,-,ASSSGINNEQF
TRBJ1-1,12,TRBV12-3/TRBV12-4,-,ASNLQGGNTEAF
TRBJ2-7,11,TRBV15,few,ATSRDSGDKQY
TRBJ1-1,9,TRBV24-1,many,APLSITEAF